Listed below are T cell receptor beta chains from one sample, sequenced in a study of blood T cells in healthy people across ages. TCRdb analysed the 5' RACE reads with MiXCR anew, one entry per CDR3 protein. The table includes 500,000 to 650,000 distinct CDR3 sequences, about 25% detected once. The data also belong to a second study, concerning T cells of mothers and their children.

Source material: blood. These receptors were collected from a boy aged 2-9 years in good health. CDR3s include the opening cysteine and the closing phenylalanine or tryptophan. The D gene is left open where the match is weak. Rows may omit the clone size; those that give it use once, few, many or a size class.

V gene	J gene	D gene	clone size	CDR3 protein	CDR3 DNA
TRBV20-1	TRBJ2-7	TRBD2	few	CSASPTSGVTYEQYF	TGCAGTGCTAGCCCGACTAGCGGGGTAACCTACGAGCAGTACTTC
TRBV2	TRBJ1-5	NA	NA	CASSTGTASNQPQHF	TGTGCCAGCAGTACCGGGACGGCTAGCAATCAGCCCCAGCATTTT
TRBV15	TRBJ2-6	NA	NA	CATSRDRGNGANVLTF	TGTGCCACCAGCAGAGATAGGGGGAATGGGGCCAACGTCCTGACTTTC
TRBV15	TRBJ2-7	NA	NA	CATSSIDRVEGEQYF	TGTGCCACCAGCTCCATCGACAGGGTGGAGGGCGAGCAGTACTTC
TRBV2	TRBJ2-7	NA	NA	CASRGLTVSYEQYF	TGTGCCAGCAGAGGCCTAACCGTCTCCTACGAGCAGTACTTC
TRBV6-5	TRBJ1-2	TRBD1	NA	CASSYSPGGSYGYTF	TGTGCCAGCAGTTACTCGCCAGGGGGCTCCTATGGCTACACCTTC
TRBV27	TRBJ2-7	NA	NA	CASSPWTLGEQYF	TGTGCCAGCAGTCCTTGGACGCTGGGGGAGCAGTACTTC
TRBV12-3/TRBV12-4	TRBJ2-7	NA	NA	CASSGRPYYEQYF	TGTGCCAGCAGTGGACGGCCTTACTACGAGCAGTACTTC
TRBV10-3	TRBJ1-2	TRBD1	few	CAISEDRGWGYTF	TGTGCCATCAGTGAGGACAGGGGATGGGGCTACACCTTC
TRBV9	TRBJ2-1	TRBD1	few	CASSVRAFADRGLREQFF	TGTGCCAGCAGCGTAAGGGCCTTTGCGGACAGGGGGTTACGGGAGCAGTTCTTC